This is a list of T cell receptor beta chains from one sample in a study of blood T cell repertoires in COVID-19. Using immunoSEQ multiplex PCR, the repertoire was profiled, and TCRdb retains in-frame clones only, with some absent. The sample lists about 280,000 clones, around 90% occurring once. Sequenced material: PBMCs or T cells enriched from blood (not recorded which). The receptors were sampled from a woman younger than 35 with acute COVID-19. The CDR3 runs from the conserved cysteine through the conserved F or W. A D gene is named only where the DNA matches it firmly. Some rows have no size entry. The others give once, few or many, or a class for an expanded clone.

cdr3_nt,cdr3_aa,v_call,clone_size,j_call,d_call
TGTGCCAGCAGCCGGGACTCACTCGTTGGTACGCAGTATTTT,CASSRDSLVGTQYF,TRBV6-2/TRBV6-3,NA,TRBJ2-3,NA
TGTGCCAGCAGTCCCGGACAGCACAAAGAGACCCAGTACTTC,CASSPGQHKETQYF,TRBV6-5,NA,TRBJ2-5,NA
TGTGCCAGCAGCTTCGATAGCGGGATCAACACCGGGGAGCTGTTTTTT,CASSFDSGINTGELFF,TRBV5-6,NA,TRBJ2-2,TRBD2
TGCGCCAGCAGCTTCCAGGGGGTCGAGCAGTACTTC,CASSFQGVEQYF,TRBV5-1,NA,TRBJ2-7,TRBD1
TGTGCCAGCAGCCAAGATCTGCGGGCCAAGAACACTGAAGCTTTCTTT,CASSQDLRAKNTEAFF,TRBV3-1/TRBV3-2,NA,TRBJ1-1,NA
TGTGCCAGCAGCAAAGGGGAGGGGCCCTCCGGCGGGGAGCTGTTTTTT,CASSKGEGPSGGELFF,TRBV21-1,NA,TRBJ2-2,NA
TGTGCCAGCAGCTTTACAGGGGGCGCGACAGATACGCAGTATTTT,CASSFTGGATDTQYF,TRBV11-2,few,TRBJ2-3,TRBD1
TGTGCCAGCAGTTTCTCCCCCCAAGCTACGCAGTATTTT,CASSFSPQATQYF,TRBV28,NA,TRBJ2-3,NA
TGTGCCAGCAGTGAAGCGCCCAGGGGTGTGGGTCAGCCCCAGCATTTT,CASSEAPRGVGQPQHF,TRBV6-1,NA,TRBJ1-5,NA
TGCGCCAGCAGCCAAGATAGCCTACAGGGTTCATACCTCGACTCCTACAATGAGCAGTTCTTC,CASSQDSLQGSYLDSYNEQFF,TRBV4-3,once,TRBJ2-1,NA
TGTGCCAGCAGCTTAGTGGGGGGTAGGGGTCGAAGTATTCACTCACCCCTCCACTTT,CASSLVGGRGRSIHSPLHF,TRBV11-2,once,TRBJ1-6,NA
TGTGCCAGTAGTACGGACAGAGCAACTAATGAAAAACTGTTTTTT,CASSTDRATNEKLFF,TRBV19,NA,TRBJ1-4,NA
TGTGCCACCAGCAGAGATCCGAGCCCGAACACTGAAGCTTTCTTT,CATSRDPSPNTEAFF,TRBV15,NA,TRBJ1-1,NA
TGTGCCAGCTCACCAGGCCCGGGGAGGGGATCTGGGGCCAACGTCCTGACTTTC,CASSPGPGRGSGANVLTF,TRBV18,NA,TRBJ2-6,TRBD2
TGTGCCAGCAGCCCAGGACAGGAACGCTACGAGCAGTACTTC,CASSPGQERYEQYF,TRBV7-8,NA,TRBJ2-7,TRBD1
TGTGCCAGCAGCTGGTCTACAGCCTACGAGCAGTACTTC,CASSWSTAYEQYF,TRBV5-8,NA,TRBJ2-7,NA
TGTGCCAGCAGCCAAGGAGAAGAGCCCCAGCATTTT,CASSQGEEPQHF,TRBV3-1/TRBV3-2,once,TRBJ1-5,NA
TGTGCCAGCAGCGTAGTGGGTCTGGGACAGGGGAAGGATACGCAGTATTTT,CASSVVGLGQGKDTQYF,TRBV9,NA,TRBJ2-3,TRBD1
TGCAGCGCCTCAAGCGGGGTAGAGACCCAGTACTTC,CSASSGVETQYF,TRBV29-1,NA,TRBJ2-5,TRBD2
TGTGCCAGCAGCTTAGGGGGACTAGCGGGAATCCTTAGCACAGATACGCAGTATTTT,CASSLGGLAGILSTDTQYF,TRBV7-2,NA,TRBJ2-3,TRBD2